Listed below are T cell receptor beta chains from one sample, sequenced in a study of blood T cell repertoires in COVID-19. The table came from immunoSEQ multiplex PCR; TCRdb's copy has only in-frame clones and leaves some out. The sample records roughly 110,000 clones, 88% being singletons. The specimen sequenced was peripheral blood. These receptors all stem from a man aged 50 to 60 with active or convalescent COVID-19. Both conserved end residues are part of each CDR3. The order of the fields is V gene, J gene, D gene, clone size, CDR3 DNA, CDR3 protein. D genes are given only for firm matches. The size entry is marked missing in some rows and otherwise reads once, few, many or a size class.

>TRBV25-1|TRBJ2-7|TRBD2|NA
TGTGCCAGCAGTGACGGGGGGAGCGAGCAGTACTTC
CASSDGGSEQYF
>TRBV2|TRBJ1-1|TRBD1|NA
TGTGCCAGTCGACAGGGGGGGGAGAACACTGAAGCTTTCTTT
CASRQGGENTEAFF
>TRBV9|TRBJ2-3|TRBD2|NA
TGTGCCAGCAGCGTAGATCGGGGGAGGGGCACAGATACGCAGTATTTT
CASSVDRGRGTDTQYF
>TRBV27|TRBJ1-1|TRBD1|once
TGTGCCAGCAGTTTATACAGGGGGTATGAAGCTTTCTTT
CASSLYRGYEAFF
>TRBV5-1|TRBJ2-3|NA|NA
TGCGCCAGCAGCTTGGAGGGGACTAGCACAGATACGCAGTATTTT
CASSLEGTSTDTQYF
>TRBV29-1|TRBJ1-3|NA|NA
TGCAGCGTTGAATCTCGGAGAGGAAACACCATATATTTT
CSVESRRGNTIYF
>TRBV10-3|TRBJ1-5|NA|NA
TGTGCCATCAGTGAGGACAGGTCCAATCAGCCCCAGCATTTT
CAISEDRSNQPQHF
>TRBV3-1/TRBV3-2|TRBJ2-5|NA|NA
TGTGCCAGCAGCCAAGGGCTTGGGGCTGGGGAGACCCAGTACTTC
CASSQGLGAGETQYF
>TRBV12-3/TRBV12-4|TRBJ2-7|NA|NA
TGTGCCAGCAGTAGGAGCGAGTCCTACGAGCAGTACTTC
CASSRSESYEQYF
>TRBV2|TRBJ2-1|NA|NA
TGTGCCAGCAGTGACTGGGCGAGGCAGTTCTTC
CASSDWARQFF
>TRBV5-6|TRBJ2-7|NA|NA
TGTGCCAGCAGCTTGCCCAGGTTCCACGAGCAGTACTTC
CASSLPRFHEQYF
>TRBV2|TRBJ2-7|NA|NA
TGTGCCAGCAGTGAGAGCTCCTACGAGCAGTACTTC
CASSESSYEQYF
>TRBV3-1/TRBV3-2|TRBJ2-2|TRBD2|NA
TGTGCCAGCAGCCTCGTGGGACTAGCGGGAGGGCCGAGGAGCGGGGAGCTGTTTTTT
CASSLVGLAGGPRSGELFF
>TRBV19|TRBJ1-5|NA|NA
TGTGCCAGTAGTATGCGGCAATATAGCAATCAGCCCCAGCATTTT
CASSMRQYSNQPQHF
>TRBV11-2|TRBJ2-7|TRBD1|NA
TGTGCCAGCAGCTTACGGACAGGGGAAGGCTACGAGCAGTACTTC
CASSLRTGEGYEQYF
>TRBV7-2|TRBJ2-3|NA|once
TGTGCCAGCAGCTTAGGAGCAGGGCTAACAGATACGCAGTATTTT
CASSLGAGLTDTQYF
>TRBV28|TRBJ2-7|TRBD2|NA
TGTGCCAGCAGTTTAGCGGGAGTGCAGTACGAGCAGTACTTC
CASSLAGVQYEQYF
>TRBV2|TRBJ2-1|TRBD2|NA
TGTGCCAGCAGTGACCTAGCGGGAGAAGATGAGCAGTTCTTC
CASSDLAGEDEQFF
>TRBV27|TRBJ1-5|NA|NA
TGTGCCAGCAGCCCGGACAGCCCCAATCAGCCCCAGCATTTT
CASSPDSPNQPQHF
>TRBV7-9|TRBJ2-7|TRBD1|NA
TGTGCCAGCAGCCTCCGGGACAGGGGTTACGAGCAGTACTTC
CASSLRDRGYEQYF
>TRBV2|TRBJ2-2|NA|NA
TGTGCCAGCTGGTTAGGCAGCGCGACCGGGGAGCTGTTTTTT
CASWLGSATGELFF
>TRBV2|TRBJ1-5|NA|NA
TGTGCCAGCAGTGAGGGGAGGGGCAATCAGCCCCAGCATTTT
CASSEGRGNQPQHF
>TRBV30|TRBJ2-3|NA|NA
TGTGCCTGGAGTGTAGGTCCTAGGTCCGGTACGCAGTATTTT
CAWSVGPRSGTQYF
>TRBV9|TRBJ2-2|TRBD1|NA
TGTGCCAGCAGCGCGGGACAGACGAACACCGGGGAGCTGTTTTTT
CASSAGQTNTGELFF
>TRBV30|TRBJ2-7|NA|NA
TGTGCCTGGAGTGTTTCGTACTCCTACGAGCAGTACTTC
CAWSVSYSYEQYF
>TRBV29-1|TRBJ2-5|TRBD1|NA
TGCAGCGTAGAACAGGGGGCATGGGAGACCCAGTACTTC
CSVEQGAWETQYF
>TRBV5-1|TRBJ2-5|TRBD1|once
TGCGCCAGCAGCATATTACAGGGGCCCCAAGAGACCCAGTACTTC
CASSILQGPQETQYF
>TRBV20-1|TRBJ2-7|TRBD1|NA
TGCAGTGCGGAAGGGGGCCACGAGCAGTACTTC
CSAEGGHEQYF
>TRBV24-1|TRBJ2-1|NA|NA
TGTGCCACCAGTGAGCAACCAACGAGCTCCTACAATGAGCAGTTCTTC
CATSEQPTSSYNEQFF
>TRBV11-3|TRBJ1-1|TRBD1|NA
TGTGCCAGCAGCCAGGATCAGGGGGCTGCTGAAGCTTTCTTT
CASSQDQGAAEAFF